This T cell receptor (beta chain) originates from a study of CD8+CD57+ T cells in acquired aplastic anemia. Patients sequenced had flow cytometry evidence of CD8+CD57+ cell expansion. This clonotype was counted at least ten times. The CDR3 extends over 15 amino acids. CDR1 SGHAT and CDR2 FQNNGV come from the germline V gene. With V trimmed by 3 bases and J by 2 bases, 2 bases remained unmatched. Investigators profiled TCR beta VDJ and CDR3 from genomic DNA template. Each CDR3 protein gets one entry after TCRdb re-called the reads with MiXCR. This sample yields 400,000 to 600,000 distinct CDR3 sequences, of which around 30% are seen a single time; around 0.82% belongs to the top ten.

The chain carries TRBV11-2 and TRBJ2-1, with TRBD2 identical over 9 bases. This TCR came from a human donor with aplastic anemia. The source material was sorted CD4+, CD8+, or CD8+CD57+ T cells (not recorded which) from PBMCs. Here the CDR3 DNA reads TGTGCCAGCAGCTTCAGCGGGGGGACCTACAATGAGCAGTTCTTC. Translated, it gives CASSFSGGTYNEQFF. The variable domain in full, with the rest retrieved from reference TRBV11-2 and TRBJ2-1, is EAGVAQSPRYKIIEKRQSVAFWCNPISGHATLYWYQQILGQGPKLLIQFQNNGVVDDSQLPKDRFSAERLKGVDSTLKIQPAKLEDSAVYLCASSFSGGTYNEQFFGPGTRLTVL.